One sample yielded the 19 T cell receptor beta chains listed below, sequenced in a study of regulatory T cells in long-lasting Graves disease. For TCR beta, libraries came from iRepertoire HTBI primers and Arm-PCR of CDR3 regions. Each CDR3 protein gets one entry after TCRdb re-called the multiplex PCR reads with MiXCR. The sample yields around 340,000 distinct CDR3 sequences, roughly 21% seen once. Regarding time point: persistent/refractory GD, antithyroid drugs over 5 years with positive TRAb. Extracted PBMC RNA gave rise to the TCR library. The material was peripheral blood mononuclear cells (PBMCs), obtained when the disease was refractory, from a patient treated with antithyroid drugs. Receptor source: a female donor with Graves disease.

The table lists this clonotype with a few counts. This chain joins TRBV5-4 and TRBJ2-7; 8 positions agree with TRBD1. The trim removed 3 bases at V and 7 bases at J, leaving 15 bases unmatched. The CDR3 loop spans 16 amino acids. Per germline, CDR1 SGHNT and CDR2 YYREEE (reference sequence). This CDR3 reads CASSSPSGTGRREQYF. The CDR3 nucleotides are TGTGCCAGCAGCTCGCCCTCCGGGACAGGACGTCGGGAGCAGTACTTC.

This clonotype was seen ten or more times. The chain has TRBV28 and TRBJ1-5, with TRBD1 identical over 10 bases. CDR1 and CDR2 (germline): MDHEN, SYDVKM. V lost 4 bases to trimming and J lost 2 bases; unmatched junction nucleotides: 2. CDR3 size: 15 residues. The CDR3 sequence is CASSWTGGGNQPQHF. The DNA for the CDR3 is TGTGCCAGCAGTTGGACAGGGGGTGGCAATCAGCCCCAGCATTTT. Full variable domain (rest looked up from reference TRBV28 and TRBJ1-5): DVKVTQSSRYLVKRTGEKVFLECVQDMDHENMFWYRQDPGLGLRLIYFSYDVKMKEKGDIPEGYSVSREKKERFSLILESASTNQTSMYLCASSWTGGGNQPQHFGDGTRLSIL.

The rearrangement uses TRBV10-3 and TRBJ1-6; D call uncertain. Germline V gene data show CDR1 as ENHRY and CDR2 as SYGVKD. V was pared by 2 bases and J by 6 bases, with 5 bases between. The CDR3 consists of 13 residues. CDR3 coding DNA: TGTGCCATCAGTGAGATCTCTAATTCACCCCTCCACTTT. The encoded protein is CAISEISNSPLHF.

This clonotype was seen many times. The genes are TRBV11-2 and TRBJ2-5; 12 bases are a match to TRBD1. The CDR3 is 15 amino acids. J was trimmed by 5 bases and V by 5 bases; bases with no gene match: 6. Germline lookup yields CDR1 SGHAT and CDR2 FQNNGV. The CDR3 here is CASSPGTGGRETQYF. CDR3 sequence (DNA): TGTGCCAGCAGCCCAGGGACAGGGGGCCGGGAGACCCAGTACTTC.

CDR3 sequence (DNA): TGTGCCAGCAGTTCTCCTCGGGGAGTTGGCTACACCTTC. It translates to CASSSPRGVGYTF. The rearrangement links TRBV28 to TRBJ1-2, with no clear D. Germline V gene sequence: CDR1 MDHEN, CDR2 SYDVKM. The CDR3 consists of 13 residues. V lost 4 bases, J lost 7 bases, and 13 bases lay in between.

This clonotype has at least ten counts. The chain has TRBV3-1 and TRBJ1-1, with no clear D. Per germline, CDR1 LGHDT and CDR2 YNNKEL (reference sequence). Trimming left V 0 bases short and J 6 bases short, with 11 bases between. The CDR3 spans 14 residues. The DNA for the CDR3 is TGTGCCAGCAGCCAAGAAATCGGACGAGCTGAAGCTTTCTTT. Translation: CASSQEIGRAEAFF.

The rearrangement links TRBV19 to TRBJ1-5; 8 bases agree with TRBD1. The CDR3 contains 14 residues. Germline CDR1 reads LNHDA; CDR2 reads SQIVND (reference sequence). J was trimmed by 9 bases and V by 7 bases; bases with no gene match: 11. The CDR3 DNA is TGTGCCAGTATCGACAGGGGTGGCAGGAGGCCCCAGCATTTT. It codes for CASIDRGGRRPQHF.

The table lists this clonotype with a count of one. This CDR3 reads CASSEAVGRTGNTIYF. CDR3 bases: TGTGCCAGCAGTGAAGCGGTTGGACGGACTGGAAACACCATATATTTT. The chain uses TRBV6-1 and TRBJ1-3; no reliable D call. CDR3 length: 16 residues. Germline values: CDR1 MNHNS, CDR2 SASEGT. V was clipped by 0 bases and J by 2 bases, with 11 bases between them.

This clonotype was picked up many times. This rearrangement joins TRBV12-3 or TRBV12-4 to TRBJ1-1, with TRBD1 matching 7 bases. The CDR3 is made up of 15 amino acids. The trim removed 5 bases at V and 1 base at J, leaving 7 bases unmatched. The CDR3 reads CASSNRGLGNTEAFF. CDR3 in DNA: TGTGCCAGCAGTAACAGGGGATTGGGGAACACTGAAGCTTTCTTT.

This sequence joins TRBV18 and TRBJ1-6, with D perhaps matching TRBD1 (5 bases). The CDR3 spans 15 residues. Trimming shortened V by 1 base and J by 5 bases, and 9 bases separated the two germline ends. The V gene's germline CDR1 is KGHSH and CDR2 LQKENI. The CDR3, as DNA: TGTGCCAGCTCACCACAGGGGATGAATAATTCACCCCTCCACTTT. Its translation is CASSPQGMNNSPLHF. Full variable domain (remainder filled in from reference TRBV18 and TRBJ1-6): NAGVMQNPRHLVRRRGQEARLRCSPMKGHSHVYWYRQLPEEGLKFMVYLQKENIIDESGMPKERFSAEFPKEGPSILRIQQVVRGDSAAYFCASSPQGMNNSPLHFGNGTRLTVT.

With respect to this clonotype: A much larger clone sits a single nucleotide away, making a read error possible. The genes are TRBV6-2 or TRBV6-3 and TRBJ2-5; no clear D gene. There are 14 residues in the CDR3. CDR1 is MNHEY and CDR2 is SVGEGT in the germline V gene. Written as DNA, the CDR3 is TGTGCCGGCAGTTACTCGGTGGGTTGGGAGACCCAGTACTTC. Amino acid sequence: CAGSYSVGWETQYF.

This clonotype was recorded many times. The chain has TRBV6-5 and TRBJ1-5; the D is unclear. V was clipped by 3 bases and J by 5 bases, with 8 bases between them. This CDR3 spans 13 amino acids. Germline V gene lookup returns CDR1 MNHEY and CDR2 SVGAGI. CDR3 bases: TGTGCCAGCAGTTATGTACACCATCAGCCCCAGCATTTT. Protein sequence: CASSYVHHQPQHF.

The genes are TRBV18 and TRBJ1-2, with 8 bases identical to TRBD1. Germline trimming cut 8 bases from V and 7 bases from J; bases unmatched to any gene: 3. From germline, CDR1 is KGHSH and CDR2 LQKENI. CDR3 length: 11 amino acids. The CDR3 region has the DNA TGTGCCAGCAGGACAGGGACTGGCTACACCTTC. Residues: CASRTGTGYTF.

This clonotype turned up a few times. The chain uses TRBV11-3 and TRBJ1-1, with no clear D. The length of the CDR3 is 17 residues. Trimming removed 4 bases at V and 1 base at J, with 19 bases between. CDR1 is SGHNT, CDR2 YENEEA, per germline. The CDR3 here is CASSSISLRRQNTEAFF. As DNA, the CDR3 is TGTGCCAGCAGCTCCATTTCCTTAAGGAGGCAGAACACTGAAGCTTTCTTT. Based on the CDR3 plus reference TRBV11-3 and TRBJ1-1, the full variable domain is EAGVVQSPRYKIIEKKQPVAFWCNPISGHNTLYWYLQNLGQGPELLIRYENEEAVDDSQLPKDRFSAERLKGVDSTLKIQPAELGDSAVYLCASSSISLRRQNTEAFFGQGTRLTVV.

In its sample, this clonotype was seen many times. This chain links TRBV12-3 or TRBV12-4 with TRBJ1-1; D is ambiguous. V was trimmed by 3 bases and J by 1 base, leaving 9 bases between them. The CDR3 loop spans 14 amino acids. The CDR3 nucleotides read TGTGCCAGCAGTTTTGGTTCTCCGAACACTGAAGCTTTCTTT. It yields the protein CASSFGSPNTEAFF.

Remarks on this clonotype: Sequence at one end of the junction differs from germline and may be a read error. J is TRBJ1-4 and V is TRBV4-1; TRBD1 might be the D (5 bases). The CDR3 runs to 14 residues. CDR1 is MGHRA and CDR2 is YSYEKL in the germline V gene. The CDR3 sequence: CTSSHPYGGEKLFF. CDR3 coding DNA: TGCACCAGCAGCCATCCATACGGGGGTGAAAAACTGTTTTTT.

The V and J genes are TRBV5-1 and TRBJ2-6; the D is unclear. Trimming pared 1 base from V and 4 bases from J, leaving 15 bases between. In germline, CDR1 is SGHRS, CDR2 YFSETQ. The CDR3 is 17 amino acids. The CDR3 DNA sequence: TGCGCCAGCAGCTTGTCTTGGATTGTGAAAGGGGCCAACGTCCTGACTTTC. The encoded protein is CASSLSWIVKGANVLTF.

This clonotype was counted many times. The gene calls are TRBV6-1 and TRBJ1-1; 10 nucleotides line up with TRBD1. Per the germline V gene, CDR1 is MNHNS and CDR2 is SASEGT. V was clipped by 3 bases and J by 1 base; unmatched bases: 2. CDR3 length: 15 residues. The CDR3, as DNA: TGTGCCAGCAGTGACAGGGACAGGGGGAACACTGAAGCTTTCTTT. Translation gives CASSDRDRGNTEAFF.

This clonotype was observed many times. The chain couples TRBV12-3 or TRBV12-4 to TRBJ1-2; D is uncertain. This CDR3 spans 13 amino acids. The V end lost 7 bases, the J end lost 4 bases, and 13 bases lay between the germline ends. In nucleotides, the CDR3 is TGTGCCAGCACCCTCCGGGAGAGCTATGGCTACACCTTC. The encoded protein is CASTLRESYGYTF.